This TCR beta chain came from a study of T cells after yellow fever vaccination. This clonotype was detected a few times. In germline, CDR1 is SGHTA, CDR2 FQGNSA. The CDR3 contains 13 residues. Trimming took off 1 base at V and 8 bases at J, with 11 bases between the two ends. In TCRdb, the 5' RACE reads were re-called with MiXCR into one record per CDR3 protein. The sample includes 300,000 to 400,000 distinct CDR3 sequences, under 15% of them seen just once. The J gene is TRBJ1-2, the V gene TRBV7-2; no reliable D call. Sequenced material: CD4+ T cells sorted from PBMCs, taken 15 days after the yellow fever booster vaccination. This TCR came from a man younger than 30 who received the YFV17D yellow fever vaccine. The CDR3, as DNA: TGTGCCAGCAGCTTAGGGGTAGGGAGAGGCTACACCTTC. Its translation: CASSLGVGRGYTF.